This T cell receptor (beta chain) is drawn from a study of blood T cell repertoires in COVID-19. Study in general: Donors in the United States, Italy and Spain gave samples during acute or convalescent COVID-19.

The V segment lost 6 bases and the J segment 2 bases; nucleotides outside the gene matches: 7. The CDR3 extends over 14 amino acids. CDR1 is SGHRS and CDR2 is YFSETQ in the germline V gene. Per the authors' pipeline: The authors estimated nucleated cell counts from reference gene primer amplification. Sequencing was performed with immunoSEQ multiplex PCR; in TCRdb, only in-frame clones are kept and a portion is missing. The V and J calls and clone size were taken over from that table, and D and trimming were inferred from the DNA. The table lists about 110,000 clones, approximately 80% of them singletons.

V and J are TRBV5-1 and TRBJ2-5; 7 nucleotides align to TRBD1. The sequence was collected from a man older than 75 with acute or convalescent COVID-19. The sequencing input was peripheral blood. The CDR3 sequence is CASTKQGRQETQYF. Written as DNA, the CDR3 is TGCGCCAGCACCAAACAGGGGCGGCAAGAGACCCAGTACTTC.